The 3 T cell receptor beta chains given below trace back to one sample, sequenced in a study of metastatic and nonmetastatic thyroid tumors. TCRdb reanalyzed the PCR reads via MiXCR. The data show approximately 14,000 clones, approximately 30% seen once. Ahead of thyroid surgery, no patient had received treatment of any kind. Sequencing was carried out using tumor tissue. The receptors were sampled from a male donor with papillary thyroid cancer or a benign thyroid nodule (not recorded which). Some clones in this sample may be carry-over from other donors' samples.

V and J are TRBV20-1 and TRBJ1-1; D is undetermined. Trimming shortened V by 4 bases and J by 2 bases, and 11 bases separated the two germline ends. The CDR3 runs 13 residues. Germline CDR1 is DFQATT and CDR2 is SNEGSKA (reference sequence). CDR3 coding DNA: TGCAGTGCTACCCGTGGTCTTAACACTGAAGCTTTCTTT. Residues: CSATRGLNTEAFF.

V usage is TRBV15 and J usage is TRBJ2-1; perhaps TRBD1 as D (6 bases). V was trimmed by 0 bases and J by 3 bases, leaving 12 bases between them. CDR1 is LNHNV, CDR2 YYDKDF, per germline (reference sequence). This CDR3 comprises 16 residues. The CDR3 here is CATSREYRAYYNEQFF. CDR3 DNA: TGTGCCACCAGCAGAGAGTACAGGGCATACTACAATGAGCAGTTCTTC. Full variable domain (rest looked up from reference TRBV15 and TRBJ2-1): DAMVIQNPRYQVTQFGKPVTLSCSQTLNHNVMYWYQQKSSQAPKLLFHYYDKDFNNEADTPDNFQSRRPNTSFCFLDIRSPGLGDTAMYLCATSREYRAYYNEQFFGPGTRLTVL.

Of note for this clone: The conserved closing phenylalanine or tryptophan is absent in this CDR3, likely reflecting a read error. Written as DNA, the CDR3 is TGTGACAATAGTACACCCCTAATGCCAGATACGCAGTATATT. This encodes CDNSTPLMPDTQYI. The chain employs TRBV19 and TRBJ2-3; D remains unclear. The CDR3 extends over 14 amino acids. From germline, CDR1 is LNHDA and CDR2 SQIVND (reference sequence).